This paragraph reports one T cell receptor beta chain. Its antigen is unidentified. Sequencing was performed with immunoSEQ multiplex PCR; in TCRdb, only in-frame clones are kept and a portion is missing. The top ten clones hold approximately 0.3% of a sample with 95,000 to 120,000 clones, 90% of them seen once. This entry comes from a study of Tregs in tolerant kidney transplant recipients. The CDR3 consists of 11 residues. The V and J ends lost 6 bases and 5 bases respectively, with 10 bases between them. Germline V CDR1 and CDR2: SQVTM, ANQGSEA. General study points: Biological reproducibility was not directly addressed, but technical replication error appeared minimal.

The starting material was CD4+ T cells from blood, obtained before the transplant. The V call is TRBV29-1, the J call TRBJ1-1; weak D call: TRBD1 (6 bases). This clonotype was sampled from a human donor who received a combined kidney and bone marrow transplant. CDR3 in DNA: TGCAGCGTATTACAGGGTACTGAAGCTTTCTTT. Protein product: CSVLQGTEAFF.